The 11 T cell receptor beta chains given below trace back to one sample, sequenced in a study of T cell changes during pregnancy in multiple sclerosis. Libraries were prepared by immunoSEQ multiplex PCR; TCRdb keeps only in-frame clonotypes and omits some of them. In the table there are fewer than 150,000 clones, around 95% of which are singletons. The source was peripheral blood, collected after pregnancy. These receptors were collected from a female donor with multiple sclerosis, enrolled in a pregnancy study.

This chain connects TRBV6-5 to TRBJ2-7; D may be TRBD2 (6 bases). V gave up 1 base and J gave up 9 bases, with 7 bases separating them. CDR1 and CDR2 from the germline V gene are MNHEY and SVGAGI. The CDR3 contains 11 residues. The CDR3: CASSYFGGQYF. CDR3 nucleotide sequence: TGTGCCAGCAGTTACTTCGGGGGGCAGTACTTC.

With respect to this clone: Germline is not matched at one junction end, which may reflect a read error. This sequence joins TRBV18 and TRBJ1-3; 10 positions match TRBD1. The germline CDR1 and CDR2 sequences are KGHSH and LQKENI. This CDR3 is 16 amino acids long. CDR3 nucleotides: TGTGCCAGCTCAGCGACAGGGGGCTTGTCTGGCAACACCATATATTTT. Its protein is CASSATGGLSGNTIYF.

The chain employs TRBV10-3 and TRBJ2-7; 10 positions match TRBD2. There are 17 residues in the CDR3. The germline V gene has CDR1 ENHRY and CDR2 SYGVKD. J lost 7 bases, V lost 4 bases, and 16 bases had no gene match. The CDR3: CAISGLIPGTSEKEQYF. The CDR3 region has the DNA TGTGCCATCAGTGGACTAATCCCCGGGACTAGCGAAAAGGAGCAGTACTTC.

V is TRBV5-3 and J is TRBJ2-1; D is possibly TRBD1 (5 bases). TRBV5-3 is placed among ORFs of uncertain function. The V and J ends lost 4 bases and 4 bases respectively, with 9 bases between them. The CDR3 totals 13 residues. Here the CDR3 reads CARSMGPYNEQFF. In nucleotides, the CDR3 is TGTGCCAGAAGCATGGGGCCGTACAATGAGCAGTTCTTC.

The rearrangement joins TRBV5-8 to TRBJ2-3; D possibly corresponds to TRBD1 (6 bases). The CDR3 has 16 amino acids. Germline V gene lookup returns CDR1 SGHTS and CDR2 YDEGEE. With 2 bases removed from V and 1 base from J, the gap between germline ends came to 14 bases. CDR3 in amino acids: CASSLPQGKGTDTQYF. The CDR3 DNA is TGTGCCAGCAGCTTACCACAGGGAAAGGGCACAGATACGCAGTATTTT.

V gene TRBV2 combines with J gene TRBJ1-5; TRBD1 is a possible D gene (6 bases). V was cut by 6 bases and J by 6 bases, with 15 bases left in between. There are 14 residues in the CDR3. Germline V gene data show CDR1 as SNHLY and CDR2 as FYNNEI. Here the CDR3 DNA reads TGTGCCAGCAGCAAGGGGGGGCTGAGTCAGCCCCAGCATTTT. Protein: CASSKGGLSQPQHF. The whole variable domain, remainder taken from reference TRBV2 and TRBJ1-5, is EPEVTQTPSHQVTQMGQEVILRCVPISNHLYFYWYRQILGQKVEFLVSFYNNEISEKSEIFDDQFSVERPDGSNFTLKIRSTKLEDSAMYFCASSKGGLSQPQHFGDGTRLSIL.

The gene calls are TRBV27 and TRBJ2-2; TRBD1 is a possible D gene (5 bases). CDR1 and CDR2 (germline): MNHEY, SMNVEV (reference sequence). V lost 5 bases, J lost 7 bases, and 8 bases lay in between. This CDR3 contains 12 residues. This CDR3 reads CASSPRVGELFF. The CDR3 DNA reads TGTGCCAGCAGTCCCAGGGTCGGGGAGCTGTTTTTT.

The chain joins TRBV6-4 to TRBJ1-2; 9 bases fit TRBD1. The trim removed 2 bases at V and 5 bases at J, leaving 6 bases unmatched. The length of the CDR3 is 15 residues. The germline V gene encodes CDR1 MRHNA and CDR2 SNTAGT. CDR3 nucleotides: TGTGCCAGCAGTGACCCCGGGACAGGGTCATATGGCTACACCTTC. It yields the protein CASSDPGTGSYGYTF.

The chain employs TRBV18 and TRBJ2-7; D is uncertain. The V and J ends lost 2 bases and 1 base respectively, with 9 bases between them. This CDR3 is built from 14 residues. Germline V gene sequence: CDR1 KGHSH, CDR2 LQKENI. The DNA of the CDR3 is TGTGCCAGCTCACCAATAACAGAATCCTACGAGCAGTACTTC. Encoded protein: CASSPITESYEQYF. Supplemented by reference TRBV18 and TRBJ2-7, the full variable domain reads NAGVMQNPRHLVRRRGQEARLRCSPMKGHSHVYWYRQLPEEGLKFMVYLQKENIIDESGMPKERFSAEFPKEGPSILRIQQVVRGDSAAYFCASSPITESYEQYFGPGTRLTVT.

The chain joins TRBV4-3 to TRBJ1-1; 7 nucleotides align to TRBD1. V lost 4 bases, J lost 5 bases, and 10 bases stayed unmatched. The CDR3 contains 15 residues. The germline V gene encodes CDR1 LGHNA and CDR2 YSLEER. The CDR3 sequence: CASSPRQGVGTEAFF. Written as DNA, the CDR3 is TGCGCCAGCAGCCCCAGACAGGGAGTTGGGACTGAAGCTTTCTTT.

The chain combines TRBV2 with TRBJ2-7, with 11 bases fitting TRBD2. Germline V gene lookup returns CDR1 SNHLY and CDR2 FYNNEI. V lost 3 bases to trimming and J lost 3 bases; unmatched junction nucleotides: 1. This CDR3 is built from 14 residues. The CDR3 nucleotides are TGTGCCAGCAGTGAGACTAGCGGGAACTACGAGCAGTACTTC. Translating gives CASSETSGNYEQYF.